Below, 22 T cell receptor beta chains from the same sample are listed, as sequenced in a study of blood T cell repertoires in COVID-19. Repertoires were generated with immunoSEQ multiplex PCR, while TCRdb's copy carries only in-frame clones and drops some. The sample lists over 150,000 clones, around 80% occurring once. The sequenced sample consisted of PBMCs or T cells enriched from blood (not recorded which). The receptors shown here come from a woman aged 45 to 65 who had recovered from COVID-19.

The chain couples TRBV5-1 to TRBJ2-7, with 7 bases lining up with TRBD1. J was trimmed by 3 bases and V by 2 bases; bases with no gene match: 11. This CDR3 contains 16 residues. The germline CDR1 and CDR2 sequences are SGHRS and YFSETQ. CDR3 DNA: TGCGCCAGCAGCTTATCAATCGGACAGGACAACTACGAGCAGTACTTC. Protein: CASSLSIGQDNYEQYF. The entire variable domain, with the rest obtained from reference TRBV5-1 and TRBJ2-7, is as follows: KAGVTQTPRYLIKTRGQQVTLSCSPISGHRSVSWYQQTPGQGLQFLFEYFSETQRNKGNFPGRFSGRQFSNSRSEMNVSTLELGDSALYLCASSLSIGQDNYEQYFGPGTRLTVT.

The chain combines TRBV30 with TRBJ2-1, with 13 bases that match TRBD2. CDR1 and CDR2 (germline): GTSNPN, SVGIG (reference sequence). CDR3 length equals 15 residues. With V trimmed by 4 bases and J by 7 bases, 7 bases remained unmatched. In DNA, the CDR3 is TGTGCCTGGACCCGACTAGCGGGAGGAATGAATGAGCAGTTCTTC. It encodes CAWTRLAGGMNEQFF.

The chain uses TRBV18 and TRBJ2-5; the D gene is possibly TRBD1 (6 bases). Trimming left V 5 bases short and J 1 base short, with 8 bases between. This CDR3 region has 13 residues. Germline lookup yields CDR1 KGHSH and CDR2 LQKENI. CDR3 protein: CASSRDIQETQYF. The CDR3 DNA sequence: TGTGCCAGCTCAAGGGACATCCAAGAGACCCAGTACTTC.

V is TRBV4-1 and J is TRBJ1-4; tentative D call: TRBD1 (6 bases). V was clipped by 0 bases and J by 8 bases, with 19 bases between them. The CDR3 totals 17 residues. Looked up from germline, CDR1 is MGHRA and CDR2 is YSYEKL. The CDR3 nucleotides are TGCGCCAGCAGCCAAGATCCAGGGACACCGACGGGGGAAAAACTGTTTTTT. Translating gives CASSQDPGTPTGEKLFF.

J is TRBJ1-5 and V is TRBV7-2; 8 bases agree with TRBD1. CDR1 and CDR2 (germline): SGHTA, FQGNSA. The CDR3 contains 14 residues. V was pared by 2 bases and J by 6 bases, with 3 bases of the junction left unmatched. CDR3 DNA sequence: TGTGCCAGCAGCTTACAGGGGGCCGGTCAGCCCCAGCATTTT. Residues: CASSLQGAGQPQHF.

The CDR3 here is CASSLALGEGKEKLFF. The CDR3, as DNA: TGTGCCAGCAGCTTAGCGTTGGGGGAGGGGAAAGAAAAACTGTTTTTT. The chain links TRBV7-9 to TRBJ1-4; tentative D call: TRBD1 (5 bases). V was pared by 0 bases and J by 8 bases, with 16 bases between. CDR1 is SEHNR and CDR2 is FQNEAQ in the germline V gene (reference sequence). The CDR3 runs to 16 residues.

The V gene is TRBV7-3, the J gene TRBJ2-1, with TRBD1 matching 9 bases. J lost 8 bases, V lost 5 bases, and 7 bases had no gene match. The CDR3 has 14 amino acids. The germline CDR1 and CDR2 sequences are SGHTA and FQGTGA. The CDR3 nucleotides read TGTGCCAGCAGCCATCGGACAGGGGACCATGAGCAGTTCTTC. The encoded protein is CASSHRTGDHEQFF.

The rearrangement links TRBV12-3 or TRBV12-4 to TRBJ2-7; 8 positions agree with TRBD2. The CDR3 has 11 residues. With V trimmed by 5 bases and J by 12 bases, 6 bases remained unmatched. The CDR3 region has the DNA TGTGCCAGCAGTCAGGGACTAGAGGGGTACTTC. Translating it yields CASSQGLEGYF.

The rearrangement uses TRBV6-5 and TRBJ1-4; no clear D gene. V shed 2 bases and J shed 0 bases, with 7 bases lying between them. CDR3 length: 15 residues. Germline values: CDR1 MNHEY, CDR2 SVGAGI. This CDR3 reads CASSYQSPTNEKLFF. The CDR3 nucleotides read TGTGCCAGCAGTTACCAGTCACCAACTAATGAAAAACTGTTTTTT.

This chain's CDR3 is CASSLWTGEDTGELFF. CDR3 nucleotides: TGTGCCAGCAGTTTATGGACAGGGGAGGACACCGGGGAGCTGTTTTTT. The V gene is TRBV28, the J gene TRBJ2-2, with 8 bases fitting TRBD1. Germline assignment: CDR1 MDHEN and CDR2 SYDVKM. The CDR3 has 16 residues. After removal of 0 bases from V and 3 bases from J, the junction contained 3 bases not matched to a gene. Full variable domain (rest looked up from reference TRBV28 and TRBJ2-2): DVKVTQSSRYLVKRTGEKVFLECVQDMDHENMFWYRQDPGLGLRLIYFSYDVKMKEKGDIPEGYSVSREKKERFSLILESASTNQTSMYLCASSLWTGEDTGELFFGEGSRLTVL.

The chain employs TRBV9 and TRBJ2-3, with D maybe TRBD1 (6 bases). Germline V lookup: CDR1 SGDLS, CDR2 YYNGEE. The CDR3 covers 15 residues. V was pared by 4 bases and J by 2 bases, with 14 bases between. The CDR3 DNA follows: TGTGCCAGCAGCCACCGGGACAACCCCACAGATACGCAGTATTTT. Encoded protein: CASSHRDNPTDTQYF.

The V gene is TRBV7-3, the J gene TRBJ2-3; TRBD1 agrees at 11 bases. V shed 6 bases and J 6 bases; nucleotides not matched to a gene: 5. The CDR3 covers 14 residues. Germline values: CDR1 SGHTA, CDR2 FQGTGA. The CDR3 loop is CASSPGTGGDTQYF. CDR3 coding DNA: TGTGCCAGCAGTCCCGGGACAGGGGGGGATACGCAGTATTTT.

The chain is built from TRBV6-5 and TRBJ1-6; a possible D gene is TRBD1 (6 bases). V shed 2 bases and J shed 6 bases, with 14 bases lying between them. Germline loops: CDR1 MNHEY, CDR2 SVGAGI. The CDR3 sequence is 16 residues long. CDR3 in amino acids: CASSYRGGRGNSPLHF. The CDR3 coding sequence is TGTGCCAGCAGTTACAGGGGGGGGCGCGGTAATTCACCCCTCCACTTT.

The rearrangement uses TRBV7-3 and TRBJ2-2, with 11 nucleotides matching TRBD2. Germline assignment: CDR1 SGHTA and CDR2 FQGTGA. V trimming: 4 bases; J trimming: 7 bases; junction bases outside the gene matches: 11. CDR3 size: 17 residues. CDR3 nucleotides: TGTGCCAGCAGCTCCGGTGGGCTAGCGGGAGGTAGCGGGGAGCTGTTTTTT. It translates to CASSSGGLAGGSGELFF.

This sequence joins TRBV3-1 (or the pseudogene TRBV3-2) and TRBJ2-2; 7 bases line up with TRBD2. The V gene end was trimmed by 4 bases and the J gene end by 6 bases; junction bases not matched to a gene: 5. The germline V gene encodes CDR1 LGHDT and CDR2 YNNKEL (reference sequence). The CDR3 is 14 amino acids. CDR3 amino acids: CASSRGEGSGELFF. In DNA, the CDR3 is TGTGCCAGCAGCCGGGGGGAGGGATCCGGGGAGCTGTTTTTT.

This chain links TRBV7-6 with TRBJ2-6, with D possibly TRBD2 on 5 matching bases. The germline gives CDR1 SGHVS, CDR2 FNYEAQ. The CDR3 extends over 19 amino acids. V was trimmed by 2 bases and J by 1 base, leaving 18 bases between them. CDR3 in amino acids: CASSLRVGRRGSGANVLTF. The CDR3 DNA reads TGTGCCAGCAGCTTAAGAGTTGGGCGTCGGGGTTCTGGGGCCAACGTCCTGACTTTC.

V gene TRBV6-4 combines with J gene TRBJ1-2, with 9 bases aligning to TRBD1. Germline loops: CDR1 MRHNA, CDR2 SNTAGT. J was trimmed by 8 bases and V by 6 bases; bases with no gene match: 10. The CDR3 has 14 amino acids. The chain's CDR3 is CASRKDRGVGGYTF. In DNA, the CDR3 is TGTGCCAGCAGGAAGGACAGGGGTGTTGGAGGCTACACCTTC.

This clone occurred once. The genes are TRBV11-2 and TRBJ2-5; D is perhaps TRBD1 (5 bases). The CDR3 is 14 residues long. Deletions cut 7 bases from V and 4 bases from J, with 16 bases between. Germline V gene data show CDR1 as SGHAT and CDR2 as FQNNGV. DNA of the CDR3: TGTGCCAGCATGACCTCAGGGAAACTAGAGACCCAGTACTTC. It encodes CASMTSGKLETQYF.

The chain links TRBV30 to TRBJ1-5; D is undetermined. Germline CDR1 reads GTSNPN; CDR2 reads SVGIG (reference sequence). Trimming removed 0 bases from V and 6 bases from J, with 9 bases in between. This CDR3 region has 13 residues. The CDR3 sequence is CAWSVQNSQPQHF. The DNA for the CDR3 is TGTGCCTGGAGTGTACAAAACAGTCAGCCCCAGCATTTT.

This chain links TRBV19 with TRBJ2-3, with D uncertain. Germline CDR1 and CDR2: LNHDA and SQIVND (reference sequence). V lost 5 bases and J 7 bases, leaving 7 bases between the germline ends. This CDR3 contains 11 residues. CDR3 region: CASSAQYTQYF. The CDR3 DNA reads TGTGCCAGTAGTGCTCAGTATACGCAGTATTTT. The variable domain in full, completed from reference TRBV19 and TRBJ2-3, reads DGGITQSPKYLFRKEGQNVTLSCEQNLNHDAMYWYRQDPGQGLRLIYYSQIVNDFQKGDIAEGYSVSREKKESFPLTVTSAQKNPTAFYLCASSAQYTQYFGPGTRLTVL.

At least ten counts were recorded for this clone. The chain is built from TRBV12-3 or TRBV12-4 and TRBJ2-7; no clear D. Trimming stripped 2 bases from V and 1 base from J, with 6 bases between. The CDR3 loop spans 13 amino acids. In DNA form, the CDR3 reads TGTGCCAGCAGTTTACACGGTTCCTACGAGCAGTACTTC. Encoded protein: CASSLHGSYEQYF.

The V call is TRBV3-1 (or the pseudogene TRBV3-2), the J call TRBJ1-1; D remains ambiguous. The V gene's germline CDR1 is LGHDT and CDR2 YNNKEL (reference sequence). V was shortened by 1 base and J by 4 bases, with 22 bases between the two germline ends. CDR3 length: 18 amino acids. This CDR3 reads CASSQADPWRVTGTEAFF. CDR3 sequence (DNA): TGTGCCAGCAGCCAAGCTGACCCGTGGAGGGTAACGGGCACTGAAGCTTTCTTT.